The TCR beta chain described here comes from a study of shared clonotypes between healthy human individuals. This was a deep-level run. This table comes from immunoSEQ multiplex PCR, and its TCRdb copy is limited to in-frame clones, with some not included. The sample lists 450,000 to 600,000 clones; about four fifths were seen once. The donors were adults (healthy and HIV-negative) with no recent acute infections or vaccinations. The CDR3 totals 13 residues. Trimming left V 0 bases short and J 7 bases short, with 7 bases between. Germline V gene sequence: CDR1 LNHDA, CDR2 SQIVND (reference sequence). The TCR originated in a woman aged 35 to 49 in good health. Some clones in this sample may be carry-over from other donors' samples. The sequencing input was PBMCs. The V and J genes are TRBV19 and TRBJ2-1; D unresolved. The CDR3 loop reads CASSIDWRNEQFF. In nucleotides, the CDR3 is TGTGCCAGTAGTATAGATTGGCGGAATGAGCAGTTCTTC.